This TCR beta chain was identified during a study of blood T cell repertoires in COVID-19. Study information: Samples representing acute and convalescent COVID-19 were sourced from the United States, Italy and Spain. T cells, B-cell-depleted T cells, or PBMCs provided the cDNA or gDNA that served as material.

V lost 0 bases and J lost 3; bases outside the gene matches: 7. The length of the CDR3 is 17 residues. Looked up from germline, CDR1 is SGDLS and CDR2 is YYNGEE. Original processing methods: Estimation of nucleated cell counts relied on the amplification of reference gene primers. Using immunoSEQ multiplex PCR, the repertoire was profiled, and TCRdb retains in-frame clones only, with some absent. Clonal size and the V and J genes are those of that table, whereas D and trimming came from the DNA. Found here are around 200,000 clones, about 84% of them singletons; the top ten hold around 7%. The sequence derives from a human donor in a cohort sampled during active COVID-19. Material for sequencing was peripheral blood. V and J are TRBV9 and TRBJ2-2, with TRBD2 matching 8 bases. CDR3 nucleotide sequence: TGTGCCAGCAGCGTAGAAGAAGGTAGCGGGGACACCGGGGAGCTGTTTTTT. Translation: CASSVEEGSGDTGELFF.